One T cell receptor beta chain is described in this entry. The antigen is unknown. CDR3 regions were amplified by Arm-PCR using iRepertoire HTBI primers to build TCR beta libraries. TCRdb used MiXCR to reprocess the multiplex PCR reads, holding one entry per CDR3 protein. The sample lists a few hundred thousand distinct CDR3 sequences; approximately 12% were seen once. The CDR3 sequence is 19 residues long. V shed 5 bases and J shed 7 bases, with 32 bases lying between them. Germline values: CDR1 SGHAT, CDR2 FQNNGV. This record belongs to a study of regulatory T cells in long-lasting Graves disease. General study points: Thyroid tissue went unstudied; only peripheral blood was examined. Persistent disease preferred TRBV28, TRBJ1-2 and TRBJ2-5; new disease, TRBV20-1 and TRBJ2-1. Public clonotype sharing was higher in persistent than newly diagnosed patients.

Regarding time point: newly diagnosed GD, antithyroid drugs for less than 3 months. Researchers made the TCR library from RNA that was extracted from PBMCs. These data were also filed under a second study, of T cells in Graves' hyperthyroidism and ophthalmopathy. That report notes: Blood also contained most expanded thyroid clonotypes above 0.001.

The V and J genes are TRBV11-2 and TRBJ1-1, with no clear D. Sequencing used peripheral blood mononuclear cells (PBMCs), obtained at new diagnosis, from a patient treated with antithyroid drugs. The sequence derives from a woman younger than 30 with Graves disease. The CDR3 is CASSQEDSKWRTTQIEAFF. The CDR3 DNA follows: TGTGCCAGCAGCCAAGAGGATTCGAAGTGGCGTACGACTCAAATTGAAGCTTTCTTT.